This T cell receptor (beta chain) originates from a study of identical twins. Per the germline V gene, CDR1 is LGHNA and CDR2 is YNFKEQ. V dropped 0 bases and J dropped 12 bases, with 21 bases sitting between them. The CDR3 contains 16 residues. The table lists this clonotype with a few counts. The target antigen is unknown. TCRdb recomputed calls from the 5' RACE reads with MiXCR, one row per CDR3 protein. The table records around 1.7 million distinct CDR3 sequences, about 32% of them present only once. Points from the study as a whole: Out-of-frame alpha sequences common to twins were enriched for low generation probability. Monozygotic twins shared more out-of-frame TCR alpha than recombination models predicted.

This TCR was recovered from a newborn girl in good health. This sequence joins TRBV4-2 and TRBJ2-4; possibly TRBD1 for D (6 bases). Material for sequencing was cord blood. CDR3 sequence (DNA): TGTGCCAGCAGCCAAGATGGTGCAGGGGCGTCCTCATATCAGTACTTC. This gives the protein CASSQDGAGASSYQYF.